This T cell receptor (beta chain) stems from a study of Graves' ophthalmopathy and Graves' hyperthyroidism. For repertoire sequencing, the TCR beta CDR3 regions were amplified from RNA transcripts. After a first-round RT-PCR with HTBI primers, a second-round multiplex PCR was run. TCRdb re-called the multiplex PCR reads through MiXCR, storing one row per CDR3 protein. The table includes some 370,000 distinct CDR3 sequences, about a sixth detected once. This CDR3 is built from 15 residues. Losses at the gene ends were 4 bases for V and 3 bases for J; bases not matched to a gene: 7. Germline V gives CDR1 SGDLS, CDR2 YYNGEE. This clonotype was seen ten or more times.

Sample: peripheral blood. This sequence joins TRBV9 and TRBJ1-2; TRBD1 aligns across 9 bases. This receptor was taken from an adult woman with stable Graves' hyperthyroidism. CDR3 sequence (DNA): TGTGCCAGCAGCACTGGACAGGGGACCGACTATGGCTACACCTTC. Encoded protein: CASSTGQGTDYGYTF.